The rows below give T cell receptor beta chains drawn from one sample of a study of technical replicates of blood from several donors. The assay was immunoSEQ multiplex PCR, and TCRdb's table has in-frame clones only and misses some. The data contain tens of thousands of clones, around 93% of them singletons. The sample comprised PBMCs. These TCRs come from a human donor in good health. Some clones in this sample may be carry-over from other donors' samples. The CDR3 runs from the conserved cysteine through the conserved F or W. The D gene is left open where the match is weak. Rows may omit the clone size; those that give it use once, few, many or a size class.

clone_size d_call j_call v_call cdr3_aa cdr3_nt
NA TRBD2 TRBJ2-7 TRBV7-3 CASSLIILAYEQYF TGTGCCAGCAGCTTAATCATACTAGCGTACGAGCAGTACTTC
NA NA TRBJ2-7 TRBV7-2 CASSPRAPPLSYEQYF TGTGCCAGCAGCCCGAGGGCGCCCCCACTCTCCTACGAGCAGTACTTC
NA TRBD1 TRBJ1-5 TRBV7-2 CASSITWTGPHGAQHF TGTGCCAGCAGTATAACATGGACAGGACCTCATGGGGCCCAGCATTTT
NA TRBD1 TRBJ1-2 TRBV11-2 CASSLAPLTGDGYTF TGTGCCAGCAGCTTAGCCCCCCTGACAGGGGATGGCTACACCTTC
NA NA TRBJ1-2 TRBV7-8 CASSPRTLLEGYTF TGTGCCAGCAGCCCCCGGACACTTCTAGAAGGCTACACCTTC
NA TRBD1 TRBJ2-5 TRBV7-9 CASSFRTGMRETQYF TGTGCCAGCAGCTTTAGGACAGGGATGAGAGAGACCCAGTACTTC
NA NA TRBJ1-1 TRBV29-1 CSAGISNTEAFF TGCAGCGCCGGGATATCGAACACTGAAGCTTTCTTT
NA TRBD1 TRBJ2-1 TRBV29-1 CSVAGTGGGDEQFF TGCAGCGTTGCCGGGACAGGGGGCGGAGATGAGCAGTTCTTC
NA TRBD1 TRBJ1-5 TRBV18 CASSPDRDQPQHF TGTGCCAGCTCACCAGACAGGGATCAGCCCCAGCATTTT
NA TRBD2 TRBJ2-7 TRBV5-1 CASSTSGNTYEQYF TGCGCCAGCAGCACTAGCGGTAATACCTACGAGCAGTACTTC
NA NA TRBJ2-5 TRBV19 CASSEGAISNQETQYF TGTGCCAGTAGTGAGGGAGCTATATCCAACCAAGAGACCCAGTACTTC
NA NA TRBJ2-3 TRBV27 CASTAISGADTQYF TGTGCCAGCACCGCAATTTCGGGGGCAGATACGCAGTATTTT
NA TRBD1 TRBJ2-5 TRBV30 CAWRGTGRETQYF TGTGCCTGGAGGGGGACAGGGAGGGAGACCCAGTACTTC
NA TRBD1 TRBJ1-2 TRBV6-6 CASRTGVENYGYTF TGTGCCAGCAGGACAGGGGTTGAGAACTATGGCTACACCTTC
NA NA TRBJ1-2 TRBV18 CASSPRGRYGYTF TGTGCCAGCTCACCAAGGGGTCGTTATGGCTACACCTTC
NA NA TRBJ2-7 TRBV10-3 CAIGRPSSYEQYF TGTGCCATCGGTAGGCCTAGCTCCTACGAGCAGTACTTC
NA NA TRBJ1-1 TRBV9 CASSPDSRGTEAFF TGTGCCAGCAGCCCCGATTCTCGGGGCACTGAAGCTTTCTTT
NA TRBD1 TRBJ1-2 TRBV28 CASSLGRGNYGYTF TGTGCCAGCAGTTTAGGCAGGGGGAACTATGGCTACACCTTC
NA NA TRBJ2-5 TRBV29-1 CSAPGEGNGETQYF TGCAGCGCCCCCGGTGAGGGAAACGGAGAGACCCAGTACTTC
NA NA TRBJ1-2 TRBV5-6 CASSPSGASVYGYTF TGTGCCAGCAGCCCGTCAGGGGCCTCTGTGTATGGCTACACCTTC
NA TRBD2 TRBJ2-3 TRBV7-3 CASSFAGGLADTQYF TGTGCCAGCAGCTTTGCGGGGGGGCTAGCAGATACGCAGTATTTT
NA NA TRBJ1-2 TRBV5-4 CASSLAGGRGYTF TGTGCCAGCAGCTTGGCCGGGGGAAGAGGCTACACCTTC
NA NA TRBJ1-1 TRBV7-9 CASSRRGGRGNTEAFF TGTGCCAGCAGCCGGAGGGGGGGCAGGGGAAACACTGAAGCTTTCTTT
NA TRBD1 TRBJ2-3 TRBV5-1 CASSLIDRAPTDTQYF TGCGCCAGCAGCTTGATTGACAGGGCCCCCACAGATACGCAGTATTTT
NA TRBD2 TRBJ2-3 TRBV7-9 CASSLLAGADTQYF TGTGCCAGCAGCCTCCTAGCGGGGGCAGATACGCAGTATTTT
once NA TRBJ1-6 TRBV2 CASSYLQGPNSPLHF TGTGCCAGCAGCTATTTACAGGGTCCGAATTCACCCCTCCACTTT
NA NA TRBJ1-5 TRBV6-1 CASSPSGGGNQPQHF TGTGCCAGCAGTCCCTCCGGGGGGGGTAATCAGCCCCAGCATTTT
NA NA TRBJ2-7 TRBV7-9 CASSPEKSRAYEQYF TGTGCCAGCAGCCCCGAGAAGTCCCGGGCCTACGAGCAGTACTTC
NA NA TRBJ2-3 TRBV7-9 CASSSGPDTQYF TGTGCCAGCAGCTCAGGGCCAGATACGCAGTATTTT
once TRBD2 TRBJ2-1 TRBV7-7 CASSPGPGTSGSLDNEQFF TGTGCCAGCAGCCCAGGACCAGGCACTAGCGGGAGTTTGGACAATGAGCAGTTCTTC
NA TRBD2 TRBJ2-1 TRBV5-6 CASSPREVEQFF TGTGCCAGCAGCCCGCGGGAGGTTGAGCAGTTCTTC
NA TRBD2 TRBJ2-7 TRBV30 CAWSVTSEGYEQYF TGTGCCTGGAGTGTAACTAGCGAGGGCTACGAGCAGTACTTC
NA TRBD1 TRBJ1-5 TRBV4-2 CASSQDRGQGFQPQHF TGTGCCAGCAGCCAAGATAGGGGACAGGGGTTTCAGCCCCAGCATTTT
few NA TRBJ2-7 TRBV19 CASSDSYSYEQYF TGTGCCAGTAGCGACAGCTACTCCTACGAGCAGTACTTC
NA TRBD2 TRBJ2-5 TRBV5-8 CASRRGVNDRQETQYF TGTGCCAGCCGGCGGGGGGTTAACGACCGACAAGAGACCCAGTACTTC
NA TRBD1 TRBJ2-7 TRBV19 CASSRTGGRNEQYF TGTGCCAGTAGCCGGACAGGGGGCAGGAACGAGCAGTACTTC
NA TRBD2 TRBJ2-7 TRBV7-9 CASTDSTGTSGGATYEQYF TGTGCCAGCACCGACTCGACCGGGACTAGCGGGGGGGCGACCTACGAGCAGTACTTC
once TRBD1 TRBJ2-2 TRBV19 CASSIWTGTGELFF TGTGCCAGTAGTATCTGGACAGGGACCGGGGAGCTGTTTTTT
NA NA TRBJ2-7 TRBV27 CASSYGQLYEQYF TGTGCCAGCAGTTATGGACAGCTCTACGAGCAGTACTTC
NA NA TRBJ1-1 TRBV30 CAWSVTGGTEAFF TGTGCCTGGAGTGTAACCGGGGGCACTGAAGCTTTCTTT
NA NA TRBJ2-7 TRBV7-8 CASSLVQHYEQYF TGTGCCAGCAGCTTAGTCCAACACTACGAGCAGTACTTC
NA TRBD2 TRBJ2-3 TRBV9 CASSVISGGASGTQYF TGTGCCAGCAGCGTCATTAGCGGGGGGGCATCAGGGACGCAGTATTTT
NA TRBD2 TRBJ2-7 TRBV5-1 CATRIAGGPYEQYF TGCGCCACTAGAATAGCGGGGGGGCCCTACGAGCAGTACTTC
NA NA TRBJ2-5 TRBV5-1 CASSLSQGKETQYF TGCGCCAGCAGCTTGAGTCAGGGGAAAGAGACCCAGTACTTC
NA TRBD2 TRBJ2-5 TRBV4-2 CASSQDRGGGGETQYF TGTGCCAGCAGCCAAGATAGGGGCGGGGGGGGAGAGACCCAGTACTTC
NA NA TRBJ1-2 TRBV6-5 CASRKTGYYGYTF TGTGCCAGCAGAAAGACGGGATACTATGGCTACACCTTC
few TRBD1 TRBJ1-2 TRBV7-2 CAGGQGPYGYTF TGTGCCGGGGGACAGGGCCCCTATGGCTACACCTTC
NA NA TRBJ1-1 TRBV7-2 CASSFGVATEAFF TGTGCCAGCAGCTTCGGGGTAGCCACTGAAGCTTTCTTT
NA NA TRBJ2-3 TRBV7-6 CASSLAGGTDTQYF TGTGCCAGCAGCTTAGCGGGAGGCACAGATACGCAGTATTTT
NA NA TRBJ2-7 TRBV9 CASARGGNEQYF TGTGCCAGCGCCAGGGGAGGGAACGAGCAGTACTTC
NA TRBD1 TRBJ1-4 TRBV9 CASSSHQGALGEKLFF TGTGCCAGCAGCTCACACCAGGGGGCCTTGGGGGAAAAACTGTTTTTT
NA TRBD1 TRBJ1-5 TRBV5-5 CASSSSLTGGVQPQHF TGTGCCAGCAGCTCATCCCTAACAGGGGGCGTTCAGCCCCAGCATTTT
NA TRBD1 TRBJ2-6 TRBV4-1 CASSQVGTAGSGANVLTF TGCGCCAGCAGCCAAGTAGGGACAGCAGGCTCTGGGGCCAACGTCCTGACTTTC
NA TRBD2 TRBJ2-1 TRBV2 CASSEISGARGEQFF TGTGCCAGCAGTGAAATTAGCGGGGCTCGGGGTGAGCAGTTCTTC
NA NA TRBJ1-6 TRBV27 CASSSMVQRGSPLHF TGTGCCAGCAGTTCCATGGTCCAACGCGGTTCACCCCTCCACTTT
NA TRBD1 TRBJ2-7 TRBV19 CASSIRDRVNEQYF TGTGCCAGTAGCATCCGGGACAGGGTCAACGAGCAGTACTTC
NA TRBD1 TRBJ2-7 TRBV7-2 CASSVDRGTYEQYF TGTGCCAGCAGCGTGGACAGGGGAACCTACGAGCAGTACTTC